One and the same sample provided the 3 T cell receptor beta chains below, sequenced in a study of cytomegalovirus exposure and HLA in healthy donors. In the PCR, 60 Vbeta and 13 Jbeta primers were used. Assay used: immunoSEQ multiplex PCR; TCRdb lists only in-frame clones, some missing. This repertoire includes approximately 50,000 clones. Sequenced sample: PBMCs. The receptors derive from a male donor in good health and CMV-seronegative.

The chain joins TRBV19 to TRBJ1-5; 7 bases line up with TRBD1. V was clipped by 4 bases and J by 5 bases; unmatched bases: 8. Germline V CDR1 and CDR2: LNHDA, SQIVND (reference sequence). The CDR3 totals 15 residues. This chain's CDR3 is CASSTPGTDDQPQHF. The CDR3 bases are TGTGCCAGTAGTACACCCGGGACAGACGATCAGCCCCAGCATTTT.

V gene TRBV4-1 combines with J gene TRBJ1-1; D is uncertain. The germline V and J ends were trimmed by 3 bases and 1 base, with 12 bases remaining between them. Germline assignment: CDR1 MGHRA and CDR2 YSYEKL. The CDR3 has 15 amino acids. The CDR3 reads CASSHGREGNTEAFF. CDR3 in DNA: TGCGCCAGCAGCCACGGACGGGAGGGGAACACTGAAGCTTTCTTT.

The rearrangement uses TRBV5-6 and TRBJ2-5; 7 bases are shared with TRBD2. This CDR3 comprises 14 residues. The V gene end was trimmed by 5 bases and the J gene end by 5 bases; junction bases not matched to a gene: 9. Looked up from germline, CDR1 is SGHDT and CDR2 is YYEEEE. The CDR3 DNA reads TGTGCCAGCAGTCGATGGGGGGGATCCGAGACCCAGTACTTC. It specifies CASSRWGGSETQYF.